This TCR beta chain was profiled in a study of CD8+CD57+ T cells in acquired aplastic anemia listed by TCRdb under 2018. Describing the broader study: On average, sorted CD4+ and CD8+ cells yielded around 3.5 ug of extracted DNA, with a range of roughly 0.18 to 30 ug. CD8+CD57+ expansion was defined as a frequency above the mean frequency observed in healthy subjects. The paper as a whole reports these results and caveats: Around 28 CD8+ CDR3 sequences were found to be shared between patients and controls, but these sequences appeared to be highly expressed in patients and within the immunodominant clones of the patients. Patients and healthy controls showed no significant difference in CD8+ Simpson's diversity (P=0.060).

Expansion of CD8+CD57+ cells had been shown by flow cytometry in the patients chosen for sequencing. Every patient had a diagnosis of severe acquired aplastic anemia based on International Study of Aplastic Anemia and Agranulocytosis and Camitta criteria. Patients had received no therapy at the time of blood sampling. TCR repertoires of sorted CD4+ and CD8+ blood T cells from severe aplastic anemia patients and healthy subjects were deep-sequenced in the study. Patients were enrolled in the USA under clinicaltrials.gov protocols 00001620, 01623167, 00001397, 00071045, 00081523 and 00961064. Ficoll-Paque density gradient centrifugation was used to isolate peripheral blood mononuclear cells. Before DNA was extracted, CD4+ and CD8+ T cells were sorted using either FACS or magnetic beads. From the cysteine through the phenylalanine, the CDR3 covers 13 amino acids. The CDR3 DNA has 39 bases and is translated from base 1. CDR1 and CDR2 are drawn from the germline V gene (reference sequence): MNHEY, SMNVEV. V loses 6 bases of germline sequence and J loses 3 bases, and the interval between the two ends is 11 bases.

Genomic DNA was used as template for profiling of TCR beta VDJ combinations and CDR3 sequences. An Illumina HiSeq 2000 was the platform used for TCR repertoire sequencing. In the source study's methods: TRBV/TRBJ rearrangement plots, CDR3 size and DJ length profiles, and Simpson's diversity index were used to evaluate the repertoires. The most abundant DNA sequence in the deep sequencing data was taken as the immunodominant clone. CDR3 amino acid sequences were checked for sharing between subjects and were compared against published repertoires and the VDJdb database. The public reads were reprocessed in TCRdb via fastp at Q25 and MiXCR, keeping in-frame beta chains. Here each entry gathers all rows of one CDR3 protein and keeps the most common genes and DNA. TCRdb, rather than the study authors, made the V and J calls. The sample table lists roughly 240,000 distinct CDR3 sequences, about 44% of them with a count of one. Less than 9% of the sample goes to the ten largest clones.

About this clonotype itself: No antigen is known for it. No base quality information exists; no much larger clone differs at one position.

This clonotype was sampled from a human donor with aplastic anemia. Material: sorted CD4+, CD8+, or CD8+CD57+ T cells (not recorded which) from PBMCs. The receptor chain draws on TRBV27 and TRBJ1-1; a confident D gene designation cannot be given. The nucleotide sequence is TGTGCCAGCAGCCCGGTCGGGTACACTGAAGCTTTCTTT. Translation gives CASSPVGYTEAFF.